A single sample gave rise to the 25 T cell receptor beta chains below, sequenced in a study of blood T cell repertoires in COVID-19. Profiling relied on immunoSEQ multiplex PCR, and the TCRdb table lists in-frame clones only, not all of them. The sample consists of more than 85,000 clones, about 80% of them appearing once. Sample: peripheral blood. These receptors all come from a man in his sixties with acute or convalescent COVID-19.

V is TRBV3-1 (or the pseudogene TRBV3-2) and J is TRBJ2-3; 9 bases fit TRBD2. V was pared by 4 bases and J by 2 bases, with 4 bases of the junction left unmatched. Germline assignment: CDR1 LGHDT and CDR2 YNNKEL (reference sequence). The CDR3 runs 15 residues. In nucleotides, the CDR3 is TGTGCCAGCAGCCCGACTAGCGGACCCACAGATACGCAGTATTTT. Its translation: CASSPTSGPTDTQYF.

The chain joins TRBV19 to TRBJ2-2; 8 bases are shared with TRBD1. V lost 7 bases to trimming and J lost 7 bases; unmatched junction nucleotides: 8. Looked up from germline, CDR1 is LNHDA and CDR2 is SQIVND (reference sequence). This CDR3 contains 14 residues. Here the CDR3 reads CASNPRGLSGELFF. The CDR3 DNA reads TGTGCCAGTAATCCCAGGGGGCTTAGCGGGGAGCTGTTTTTT.

This chain joins TRBV7-9 and TRBJ1-1; no firm D call. Trimming stripped 4 bases from V and 6 bases from J, with 9 bases between. The CDR3 contains 12 residues. The germline V gene encodes CDR1 SEHNR and CDR2 FQNEAQ (reference sequence). The CDR3 region is CASSSGFPEAFF. Written as DNA, the CDR3 is TGTGCCAGCAGCTCGGGTTTCCCTGAAGCTTTCTTT. Complete variable domain (other parts from reference TRBV7-9 and TRBJ1-1): DTGVSQNPRHKITKRGQNVTFRCDPISEHNRLYWYRQTLGQGPEFLTYFQNEAQLEKSRLLSDRFSAERPKGSFSTLEIQRTEQGDSAMYLCASSSGFPEAFFGQGTRLTVV.

As for this clone: Sequence at one end of the junction differs from germline and may be a read error. The chain joins TRBV9 to TRBJ2-4; TRBD2 agrees at 8 bases. The CDR3 covers 16 residues. Per the germline V gene, CDR1 is SGDLS and CDR2 is YYNGEE. CDR3 nucleotides: TGTGCCAGCAGCGTAGAGTCCGGGGGGGCCATAAACATTCAGTACTTC. It translates to CASSVESGGAINIQYF.

CDR3 DNA sequence: TGTGCCAGCAGCTCTTCAGCGAGGAACACTGAAGCTTTCTTT. It translates to CASSSSARNTEAFF. The J gene is TRBJ1-1, the V gene TRBV7-2; D is uncertain. V lost 4 bases, J lost 1 base, and 10 bases lay in between. Germline CDR1 and CDR2: SGHTA and FQGNSA. This CDR3 is built from 14 residues.

The J gene is TRBJ2-1, the V gene TRBV18; 10 bases align to TRBD2. CDR3 length: 19 residues. Trimming at V came to 6 bases and at J to 2 bases, leaving 16 bases not matched to a gene. Germline lookup yields CDR1 KGHSH and CDR2 LQKENI. The CDR3 sequence is CASSRNRLGTSDAYNEQFF. As DNA, the CDR3 is TGTGCCAGCTCTAGAAACCGATTAGGGACTAGCGACGCCTACAATGAGCAGTTCTTC.

This clone is medium-sized within its sample. V is TRBV24-1 and J is TRBJ2-1, with D uncertain. The ends were cut back, 3 bases at V and 7 bases at J, with 6 bases in the middle. Germline CDR1 and CDR2: KGHDR and SFDVKD. The CDR3 has 12 amino acids. The CDR3: CATSDQANEQFF. The CDR3 DNA reads as TGTGCCACCAGTGATCAAGCGAATGAGCAGTTCTTC.

The genes are TRBV25-1 and TRBJ1-6, with 9 bases fitting TRBD1. CDR3 length: 13 amino acids. The junction had 2 bases not matched to a gene; V was cut back by 8 bases and J by 6 bases. Germline loops: CDR1 MGHDK, CDR2 SYGVNS. The CDR3 nucleotides read TGTGCCAGCGAGGGACAGGGTAATTCACCCCTCCACTTT. Protein: CASEGQGNSPLHF.

This chain uses TRBV9 with TRBJ1-2; TRBD1 might be the D (6 bases). V was clipped by 2 bases and J by 4 bases, with 18 bases between them. This CDR3 comprises 16 residues. Germline CDR1 is SGDLS and CDR2 is YYNGEE. CDR3 region: CASSVSQGRIGYGYTF. In nucleotides, the CDR3 is TGTGCCAGCAGCGTGAGTCAGGGGCGGATCGGCTATGGCTACACCTTC.

The J gene is TRBJ1-2, the V gene TRBV5-6; 7 bases line up with TRBD1. Unmatched junction bases numbered 16, after V lost 4 bases and J lost 7 bases. CDR1 is SGHDT and CDR2 is YYEEEE in the germline V gene. This CDR3 comprises 16 residues. CDR3 sequence reads: CASSDRDSGGRGGYTF. CDR3 DNA: TGTGCCAGCAGCGACCGGGACAGCGGCGGGCGGGGTGGCTACACCTTC.

This chain connects TRBV4-2 to TRBJ2-7, with TRBD2 matching 15 bases. This CDR3 spans 16 amino acids. CDR1 and CDR2 from the germline V gene are LGHNA and YNFKEQ. V trimming: 3 bases; J trimming: 1 base; junction bases outside the gene matches: 1. The chain's CDR3 is CASSQGLAGGSYEQYF. CDR3 in DNA: TGTGCCAGCAGCCAGGGACTAGCGGGGGGATCCTACGAGCAGTACTTC.

The chain combines TRBV6-5 with TRBJ2-3; 9 bases map to TRBD1. This CDR3 has 14 residues. Germline V lookup: CDR1 MNHEY, CDR2 SVGAGI. V dropped 10 bases and J dropped 5; count of bases not matched to a gene: 10. CDR3: CAIHRGQELDTQYF. In DNA, the CDR3 is TGTGCCATCCACAGGGGGCAGGAATTAGATACGCAGTATTTT.

V is TRBV14 and J is TRBJ1-5; the D is unclear. Germline CDR1 SGHDN, CDR2 FVKESK. This CDR3 comprises 13 residues. Trimming stripped 4 bases from V and 4 bases from J, with 8 bases between. Written as DNA, the CDR3 is TGTGCCAGCAGCCGTGGGCAGAATCAGCCCCAGCATTTT. This translates into CASSRGQNQPQHF.

The V call is TRBV12-5, the J call TRBJ2-3; D gene uncertain. The CDR3 has 14 residues. CDR1 is LGHNT and CDR2 is FRNRAP in the germline V gene. V lost 6 bases and J 1 base, leaving 11 bases between the germline ends. CDR3 sequence (DNA): TGTGCTAGTGGGCCCTCCGGTCGCACAGATACGCAGTATTTT. Residues: CASGPSGRTDTQYF.

The chain couples TRBV5-4 to TRBJ2-1; a possible D gene is TRBD2 (5 bases). The V and J ends lost 4 bases and 10 bases respectively, with 21 bases between them. This CDR3 has 15 amino acids. CDR1 is SGHNT and CDR2 is YYREEE in the germline V gene (reference sequence). In nucleotides, the CDR3 is TGTGCCAGCAGCACTTATTCCCCTTATACGGGGGAGCAGTTCTTC. As protein: CASSTYSPYTGEQFF.

The rearrangement uses TRBV7-9 and TRBJ1-4; D is uncertain. The CDR3 has 15 amino acids. Trimming took off 6 bases at V and 6 bases at J, with 17 bases between the two ends. Germline values: CDR1 SEHNR, CDR2 FQNEAQ (reference sequence). CDR3 bases: TGTGCCAGCAGTTCTGGAGGGCTGGGCTATGAAAAACTGTTTTTT. This encodes CASSSGGLGYEKLFF. The full variable domain, with the rest looked up from reference TRBV7-9 and TRBJ1-4, is DTGVSQNPRHKITKRGQNVTFRCDPISEHNRLYWYRQTLGQGPEFLTYFQNEAQLEKSRLLSDRFSAERPKGSFSTLEIQRTEQGDSAMYLCASSSGGLGYEKLFFGSGTQLSVL.

In this sample, this clone turned up a few times. The CDR3 DNA reads as TGTGCCAGCAGTTTGGACAGGGTGGTGCCCGGGGAGCTGTTTTTT. It codes for CASSLDRVVPGELFF. This rearrangement joins TRBV28 to TRBJ2-2; TRBD1 aligns across 8 bases. CDR3 length: 15 amino acids. V was pared by 3 bases and J by 6 bases, with 6 bases of the junction left unmatched. Germline CDR1 and CDR2: MDHEN and SYDVKM.

In its sample, this clone was seen a few times. The rearrangement links TRBV7-9 to TRBJ2-3; 13 positions agree with TRBD2. V lost 6 bases to trimming and J lost 4 bases; unmatched junction nucleotides: 4. The CDR3 consists of 15 residues. Looked up from germline, CDR1 is SEHNR and CDR2 is FQNEAQ (reference sequence). The CDR3: CASRRLAGGADTQYF. CDR3 DNA: TGTGCCAGCAGGAGACTAGCGGGAGGAGCAGATACGCAGTATTTT. Supplemented by reference TRBV7-9 and TRBJ2-3, the full variable domain reads DTGVSQNPRHKITKRGQNVTFRCDPISEHNRLYWYRQTLGQGPEFLTYFQNEAQLEKSRLLSDRFSAERPKGSFSTLEIQRTEQGDSAMYLCASRRLAGGADTQYFGPGTRLTVL.

The chain combines TRBV7-2 with TRBJ1-1, with 8 nucleotides matching TRBD1. The CDR3 sequence is 12 residues long. CDR1 and CDR2 (germline): SGHTA, FQGNSA. The junction had 3 bases not matched to a gene; V was cut back by 5 bases and J by 7 bases. The CDR3 is CASSLDRGEAFF. CDR3 sequence (DNA): TGTGCCAGCAGCCTCGACAGGGGTGAAGCTTTCTTT.

V is TRBV30 and J is TRBJ1-5; weak D call: TRBD1 (6 bases). There are 13 residues in the CDR3. Trimming stripped 2 bases from V and 7 bases from J, with 12 bases between. Germline-derived CDR1 and CDR2 are GTSNPN and SVGIG (reference sequence). CDR3 protein: CAWSQQGPQPQHF. The DNA of the CDR3 is TGTGCCTGGAGTCAACAGGGTCCACAGCCCCAGCATTTT.

Worth noting for this clone: Other nucleotide sequences from this sample produce the same CDR3. This chain connects TRBV2 to TRBJ1-6, with D possibly being TRBD1 (5 bases). The germline CDR1 and CDR2 sequences are SNHLY and FYNNEI. Trimming left V 2 bases short and J 10 bases short, with 12 bases between. The CDR3 has 14 amino acids. As DNA, the CDR3 is TGTGCCAGCAGTGAAACCAGGCAGGGCTCACCCCTCCACTTT. It codes for CASSETRQGSPLHF.

Here the CDR3 DNA reads TGCGCCAGCAGCCCTGGACTCGTACCGGATGAGCAGTTCTTC. This gives the protein CASSPGLVPDEQFF. The V gene is TRBV5-1, the J gene TRBJ2-1, with a weak D call TRBD2 (5 bases). The CDR3 spans 14 residues. Germline-derived CDR1 and CDR2 are SGHRS and YFSETQ. Between the trimmed V and J ends, which lost 4 bases and 8 bases, there was a span of 16 bases.

This rearrangement joins TRBV2 to TRBJ1-5; tentatively, D is TRBD1 (6 bases). CDR1 is SNHLY, CDR2 FYNNEI, per germline. The ends were cut back, 3 bases at V and 2 bases at J, with 11 bases in the middle. CDR3 length: 15 amino acids. The CDR3, as DNA: TGTGCCAGCAGTGAGGTGGCAGGGGGCAATCAGCCCCAGCATTTT. Its protein is CASSEVAGGNQPQHF.

The chain links TRBV12-3 or TRBV12-4 to TRBJ2-1; 13 bases are shared with TRBD2. This CDR3 is built from 13 residues. Trimming cost V 6 bases and J 10 bases; bases outside gene matches: 3. The CDR3 is CASRALAGGEQFF. DNA of the CDR3: TGTGCCAGCAGGGCACTAGCGGGAGGGGAGCAGTTCTTC.

V is TRBV6-5 and J is TRBJ2-3; 13 nucleotides align to TRBD2. The CDR3 runs 15 residues. J was trimmed by 4 bases and V by 6 bases; bases with no gene match: 4. CDR1 is MNHEY, CDR2 SVGAGI, per germline. CDR3 sequence reads: CASRATSGRADTQYF. CDR3 nucleotides: TGTGCCAGCAGGGCCACTAGCGGGAGGGCAGATACGCAGTATTTT.